The sequence of this TCR beta chain was determined in a study of breast tumors, draining lymph nodes, adjacent tissues. Study-level findings and limits: Data fit most tumor T cells coming from lymph node, expanding in tumor. Tumor and nontumor repertoires were significantly more similar in luminal-like than in basal-like breast cancer. Tumor T cell lymph node origin was a supported hypothesis, not proven. Tumor repertoires ranked between lymph nodes and nontumor tissue in diversity, with V and J gene preferences.

Germline CDR1 GTSNPN, CDR2 SVGIG (reference sequence). CDR3 length: 12 residues. V dropped 2 bases and J dropped 4 bases, with 8 bases sitting between them. TCRdb recomputed calls from the multiplex PCR reads with MiXCR, one row per CDR3 protein. The sample carries around 130,000 distinct CDR3 sequences, 21% recorded once. Samples came from axillary lymph nodes draining the breast cancer. This clonotype was detected a few times. Its target is not known. The sample taken for sequencing was axillary lymph node tissue. The receptor's source is a female donor with breast cancer. Some clones in this sample may be carry-over from other donors' samples. V and J are TRBV30 and TRBJ1-2; TRBD1 is a possible D gene (6 bases). The CDR3 spells CAWSPGAYGYTF. CDR3 DNA sequence: TGTGCCTGGAGTCCAGGGGCCTATGGCTACACCTTC.